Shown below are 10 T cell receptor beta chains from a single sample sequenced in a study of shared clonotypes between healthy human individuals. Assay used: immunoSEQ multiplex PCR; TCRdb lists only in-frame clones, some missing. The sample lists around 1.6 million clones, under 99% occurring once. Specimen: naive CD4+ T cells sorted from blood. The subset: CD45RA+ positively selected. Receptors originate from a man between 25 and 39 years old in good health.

CDR3 loop: CASSPQSSNQPQHF. The DNA of the CDR3 is TGTGCCAGCTCACCTCAGAGTAGCAATCAGCCCCAGCATTTT. The chain joins TRBV18 to TRBJ1-5; no clear D. The CDR3 covers 14 residues. CDR1 KGHSH and CDR2 LQKENI come from the germline V gene. Trimming removed 3 bases at V and 0 bases at J, with 6 bases between.

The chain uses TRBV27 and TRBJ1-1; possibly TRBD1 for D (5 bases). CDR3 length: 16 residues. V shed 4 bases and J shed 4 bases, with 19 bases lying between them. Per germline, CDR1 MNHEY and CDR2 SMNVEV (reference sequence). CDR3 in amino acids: CASSSFSVGAATEAFF. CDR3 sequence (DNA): TGTGCCAGCAGTTCCTTTTCCGTTGGGGCGGCCACTGAAGCTTTCTTT.

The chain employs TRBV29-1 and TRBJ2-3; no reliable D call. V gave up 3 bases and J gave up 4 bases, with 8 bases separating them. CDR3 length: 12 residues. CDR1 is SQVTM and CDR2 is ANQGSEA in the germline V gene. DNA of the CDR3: TGCAGCGTTGAGTCGGTAGCAGATACGCAGTATTTT. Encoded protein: CSVESVADTQYF.

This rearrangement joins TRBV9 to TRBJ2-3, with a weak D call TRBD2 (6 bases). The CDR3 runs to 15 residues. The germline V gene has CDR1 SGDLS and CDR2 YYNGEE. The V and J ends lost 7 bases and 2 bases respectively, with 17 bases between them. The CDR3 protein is CASGGLVGLTDTQYF. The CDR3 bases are TGTGCCAGCGGTGGTCTGGTGGGACTCACAGATACGCAGTATTTT.

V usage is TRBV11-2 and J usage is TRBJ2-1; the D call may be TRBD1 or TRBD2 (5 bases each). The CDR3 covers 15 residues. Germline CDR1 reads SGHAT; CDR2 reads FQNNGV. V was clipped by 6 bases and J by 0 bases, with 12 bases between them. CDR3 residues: CASSTGTSSYNEQFF. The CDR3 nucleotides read TGTGCCAGCAGTACTGGGACGAGCTCCTACAATGAGCAGTTCTTC. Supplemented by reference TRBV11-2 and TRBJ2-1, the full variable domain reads EAGVAQSPRYKIIEKRQSVAFWCNPISGHATLYWYQQILGQGPKLLIQFQNNGVVDDSQLPKDRFSAERLKGVDSTLKIQPAKLEDSAVYLCASSTGTSSYNEQFFGPGTRLTVL.

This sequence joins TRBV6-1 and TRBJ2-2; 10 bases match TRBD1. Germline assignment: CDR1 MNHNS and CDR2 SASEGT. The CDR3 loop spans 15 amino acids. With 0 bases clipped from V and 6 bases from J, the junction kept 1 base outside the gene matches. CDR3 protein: CASSEAGQGAGELFF. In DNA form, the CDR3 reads TGTGCCAGCAGTGAAGCCGGACAGGGGGCCGGGGAGCTGTTTTTT.

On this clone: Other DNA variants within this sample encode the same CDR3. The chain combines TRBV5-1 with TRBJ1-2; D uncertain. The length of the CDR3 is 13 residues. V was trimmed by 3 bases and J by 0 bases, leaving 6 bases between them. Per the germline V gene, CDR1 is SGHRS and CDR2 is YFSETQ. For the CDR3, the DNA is TGCGCCAGCAGCTCGTCCACTAACTATGGCTACACCTTC. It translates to CASSSSTNYGYTF.

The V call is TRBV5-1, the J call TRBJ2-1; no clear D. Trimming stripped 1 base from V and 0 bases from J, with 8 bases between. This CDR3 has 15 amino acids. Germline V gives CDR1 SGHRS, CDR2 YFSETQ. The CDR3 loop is CASSLQTDSYNEQFF. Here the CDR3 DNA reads TGCGCCAGCAGCTTGCAGACGGACTCCTACAATGAGCAGTTCTTC.

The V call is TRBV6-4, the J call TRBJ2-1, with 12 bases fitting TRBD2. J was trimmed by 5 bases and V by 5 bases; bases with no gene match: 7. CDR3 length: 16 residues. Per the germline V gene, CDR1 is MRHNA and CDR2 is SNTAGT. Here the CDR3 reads CASSLGTSGRHNEQFF. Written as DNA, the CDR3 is TGTGCCAGCAGTCTCGGGACTAGCGGGCGACACAATGAGCAGTTCTTC.

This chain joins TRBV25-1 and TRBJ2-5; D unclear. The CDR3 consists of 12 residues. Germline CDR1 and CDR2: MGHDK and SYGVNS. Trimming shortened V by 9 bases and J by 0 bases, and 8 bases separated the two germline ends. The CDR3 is CASRSHQETQYF. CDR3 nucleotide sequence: TGTGCCAGTAGAAGCCACCAAGAGACCCAGTACTTC.